This T cell receptor beta chain appears in the sequencing data of a study of T cell repertoires in cytomegalovirus infection. TCRdb used MiXCR to reprocess the reads, holding one entry per CDR3 protein. The sample contains 270,000 or so distinct CDR3 sequences, about 15% of which appear only once. General study results and limits: Of the TCR beta families, the public ones yielded a cumulative frequency that identified carriers of CMV plus the relevant HLA. In two of eight donors, the top clonotype was HLA-C-restricted CMV-specific.

V shed 3 bases and J 9 bases; nucleotides not matched to a gene: 5. The CDR3 is made up of 14 amino acids. Germline CDR1 reads SGHVS; CDR2 reads FQNEAQ. The table lists this clonotype with many counts. The antigen is not known. The source material was CD8+ T cells from PBMCs. The source of this sequence is a human donor in good health (CMV status not recorded). Some clones in this sample may be carry-over from other donors' samples. V usage is TRBV7-8 and J usage is TRBJ1-6, with 7 bases lining up with TRBD1. The CDR3 nucleotides are TGTGCCAGCAGCTTCTACAGGGGCGGTTCACCCCTCCACTTT. Its protein product is CASSFYRGGSPLHF.